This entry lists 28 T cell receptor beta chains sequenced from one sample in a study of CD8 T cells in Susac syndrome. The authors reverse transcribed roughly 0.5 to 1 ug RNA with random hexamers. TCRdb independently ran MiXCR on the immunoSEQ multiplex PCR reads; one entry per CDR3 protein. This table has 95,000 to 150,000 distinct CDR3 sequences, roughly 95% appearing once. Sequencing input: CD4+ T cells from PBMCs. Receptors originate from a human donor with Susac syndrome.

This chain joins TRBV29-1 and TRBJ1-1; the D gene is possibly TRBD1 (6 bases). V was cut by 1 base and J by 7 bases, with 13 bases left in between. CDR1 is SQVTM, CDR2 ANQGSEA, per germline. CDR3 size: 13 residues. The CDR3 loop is CSVEAGTNIEAFF. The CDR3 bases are TGCAGCGTTGAAGCCGGGACAAATATTGAAGCTTTCTTT.

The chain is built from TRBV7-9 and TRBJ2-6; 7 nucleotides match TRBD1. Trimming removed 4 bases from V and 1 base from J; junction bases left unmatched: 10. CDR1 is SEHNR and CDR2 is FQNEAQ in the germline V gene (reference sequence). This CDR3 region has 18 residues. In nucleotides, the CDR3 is TGTGCCAGCAGCTACGGCCGGGACAGTTGGTCTGGGGCCAACGTCCTGACTTTC. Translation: CASSYGRDSWSGANVLTF.

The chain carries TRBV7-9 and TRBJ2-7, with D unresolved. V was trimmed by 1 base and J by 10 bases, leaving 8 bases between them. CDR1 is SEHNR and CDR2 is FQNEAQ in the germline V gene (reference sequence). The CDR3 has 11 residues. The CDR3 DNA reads TGTGCCAGCAGCTTAGTGGATCGACAGTACTTC. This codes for CASSLVDRQYF.

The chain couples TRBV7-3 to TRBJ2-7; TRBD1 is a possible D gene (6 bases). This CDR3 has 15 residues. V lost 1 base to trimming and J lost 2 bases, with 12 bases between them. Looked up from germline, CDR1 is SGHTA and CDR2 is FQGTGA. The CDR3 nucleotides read TGTGCCAGCAGCTTAAGCGGACAGAGCCCCTACGAGCAGTACTTC. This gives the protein CASSLSGQSPYEQYF.

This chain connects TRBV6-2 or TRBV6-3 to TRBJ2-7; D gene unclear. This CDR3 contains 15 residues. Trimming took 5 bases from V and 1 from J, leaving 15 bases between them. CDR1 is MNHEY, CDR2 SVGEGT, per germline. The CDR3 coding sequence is TGTGCCAGCAGTCTCCCGCCGCCCAGGTCCTACGAGCAGTACTTC. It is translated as CASSLPPPRSYEQYF.

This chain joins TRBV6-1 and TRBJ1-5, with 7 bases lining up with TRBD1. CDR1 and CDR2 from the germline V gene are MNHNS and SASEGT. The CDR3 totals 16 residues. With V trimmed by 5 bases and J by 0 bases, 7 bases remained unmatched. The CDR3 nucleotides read TGTGCCAGCAGTCCCGGGACAGCTTATAGCAATCAGCCCCAGCATTTT. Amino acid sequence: CASSPGTAYSNQPQHF.

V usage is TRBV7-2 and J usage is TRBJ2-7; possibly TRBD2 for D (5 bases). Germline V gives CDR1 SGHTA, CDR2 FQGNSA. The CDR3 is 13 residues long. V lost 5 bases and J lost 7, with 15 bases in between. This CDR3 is CASSTGVVEEQYF. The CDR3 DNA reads TGTGCCAGCAGCACCGGGGTCGTCGAGGAGCAGTACTTC.

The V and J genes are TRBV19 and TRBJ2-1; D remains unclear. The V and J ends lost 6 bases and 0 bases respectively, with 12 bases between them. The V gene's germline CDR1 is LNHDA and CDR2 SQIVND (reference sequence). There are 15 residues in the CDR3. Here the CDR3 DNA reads TGTGCCAGTAGAACCCGGACGGGCTCCTACAATGAGCAGTTCTTC. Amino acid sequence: CASRTRTGSYNEQFF.

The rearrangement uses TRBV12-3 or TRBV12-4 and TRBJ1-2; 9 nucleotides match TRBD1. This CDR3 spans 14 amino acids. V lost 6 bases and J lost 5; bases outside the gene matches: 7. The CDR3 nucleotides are TGTGCCAGCAGGAACAGGGGACAGGGTTATGGCTACACCTTC. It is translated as CASRNRGQGYGYTF.

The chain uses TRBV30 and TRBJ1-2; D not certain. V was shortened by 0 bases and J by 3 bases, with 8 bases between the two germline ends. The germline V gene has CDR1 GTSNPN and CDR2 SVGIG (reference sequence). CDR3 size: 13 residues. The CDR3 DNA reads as TGTGCCTGGAGTGTACAGACTTACTATGGCTACACCTTC. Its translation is CAWSVQTYYGYTF. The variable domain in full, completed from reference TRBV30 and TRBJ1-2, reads SQTIHQWPATLVQPVGSPLSLECTVEGTSNPNLYWYRQAAGRGLQLLFYSVGIGQISSEVPQNLSASRPQDRQFILSSKKLLLSDSGFYLCAWSVQTYYGYTFGSGTRLTVV.

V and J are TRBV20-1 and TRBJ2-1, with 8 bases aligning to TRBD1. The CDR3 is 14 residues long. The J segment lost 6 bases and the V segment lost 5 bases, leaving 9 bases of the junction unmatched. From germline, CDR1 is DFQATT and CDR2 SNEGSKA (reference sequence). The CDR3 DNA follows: TGCAGTGCTTCAGGGGGCCGGGGTCGCAATGAGCAGTTCTTC. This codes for CSASGGRGRNEQFF.

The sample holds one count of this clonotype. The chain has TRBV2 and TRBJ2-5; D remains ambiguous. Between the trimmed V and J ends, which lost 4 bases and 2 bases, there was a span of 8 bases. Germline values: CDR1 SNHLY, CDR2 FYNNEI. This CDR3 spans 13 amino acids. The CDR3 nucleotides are TGTGCCAGCAGTGTATCCGTACAAGAGACCCAGTACTTC. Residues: CASSVSVQETQYF.

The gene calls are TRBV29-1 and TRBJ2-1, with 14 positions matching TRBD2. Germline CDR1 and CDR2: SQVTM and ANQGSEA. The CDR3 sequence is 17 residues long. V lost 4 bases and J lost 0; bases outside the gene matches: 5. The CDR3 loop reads CSVGGTSGGLSYNEQFF. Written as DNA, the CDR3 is TGCAGCGTTGGGGGGACTAGCGGGGGCCTCTCCTACAATGAGCAGTTCTTC.

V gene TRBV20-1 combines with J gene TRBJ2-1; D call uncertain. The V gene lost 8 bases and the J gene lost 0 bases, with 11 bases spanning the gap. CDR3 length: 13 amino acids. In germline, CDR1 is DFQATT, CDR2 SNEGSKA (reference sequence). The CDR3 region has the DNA TGCAGTTCCCCGCAGAACTCCTACAATGAGCAGTTCTTC. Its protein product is CSSPQNSYNEQFF.

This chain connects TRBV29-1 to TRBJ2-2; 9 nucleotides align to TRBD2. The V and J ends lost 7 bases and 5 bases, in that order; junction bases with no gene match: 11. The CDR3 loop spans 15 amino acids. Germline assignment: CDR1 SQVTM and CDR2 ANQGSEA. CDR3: CSAIGGGGTTGELFF. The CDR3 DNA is TGCAGCGCAATCGGCGGGGGGGGCACGACCGGGGAGCTGTTTTTT.

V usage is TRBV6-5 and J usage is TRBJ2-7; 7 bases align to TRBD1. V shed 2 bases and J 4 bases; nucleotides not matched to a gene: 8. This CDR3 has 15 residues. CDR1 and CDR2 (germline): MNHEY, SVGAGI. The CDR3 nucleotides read TGTGCCAGCAGTTACCGGCCGGGACAGCGGTACGAGCAGTACTTC. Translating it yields CASSYRPGQRYEQYF.

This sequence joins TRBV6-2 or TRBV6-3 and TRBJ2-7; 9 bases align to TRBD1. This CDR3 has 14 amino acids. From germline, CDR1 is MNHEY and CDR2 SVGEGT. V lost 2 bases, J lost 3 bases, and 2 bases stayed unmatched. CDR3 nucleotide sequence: TGTGCCAGCAGTTACCTGGGACAGGGCTACGAGCAGTACTTC. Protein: CASSYLGQGYEQYF.

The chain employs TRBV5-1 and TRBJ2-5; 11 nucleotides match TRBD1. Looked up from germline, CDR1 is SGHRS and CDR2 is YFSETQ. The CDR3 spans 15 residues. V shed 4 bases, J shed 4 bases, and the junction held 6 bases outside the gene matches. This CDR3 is CASSAGTGGTETQYF. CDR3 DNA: TGCGCCAGCAGCGCCGGGACAGGGGGAACAGAGACCCAGTACTTC.

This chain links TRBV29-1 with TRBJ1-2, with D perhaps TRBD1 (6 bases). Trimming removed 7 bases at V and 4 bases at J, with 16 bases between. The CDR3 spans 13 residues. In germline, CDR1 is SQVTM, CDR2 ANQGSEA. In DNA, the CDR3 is TGCAGCGCGGACAGCCAAACTCTCTATGGCTACACCTTC. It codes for CSADSQTLYGYTF.

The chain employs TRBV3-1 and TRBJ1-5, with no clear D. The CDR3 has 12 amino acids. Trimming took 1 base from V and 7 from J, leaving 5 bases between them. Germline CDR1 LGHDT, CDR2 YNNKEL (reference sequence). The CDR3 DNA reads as TGTGCCAGCAGCCAAGTTGGCCAGCCCCAGCATTTT. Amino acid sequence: CASSQVGQPQHF.

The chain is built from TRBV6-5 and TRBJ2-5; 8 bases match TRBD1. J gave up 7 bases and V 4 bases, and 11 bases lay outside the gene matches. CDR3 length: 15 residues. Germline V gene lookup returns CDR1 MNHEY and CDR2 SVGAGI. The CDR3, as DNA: TGTGCCAGCAGTTCGTCTGGACAGGGAGGTCGGACCCAGTACTTC. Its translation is CASSSSGQGGRTQYF.

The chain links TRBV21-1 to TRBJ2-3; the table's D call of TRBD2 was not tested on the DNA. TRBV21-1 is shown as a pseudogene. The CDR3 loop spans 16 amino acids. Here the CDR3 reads CASSKVDSGSTDTQYF. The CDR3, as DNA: TGTGCCAGCAGCAAAGTGGATAGCGGAAGCACAGATACGCAGTATTTT.

The CDR3 coding sequence is TGTGCCAGCAGTCGGACAGGGAAGAACACTGAAGCTTTCTTT. As protein: CASSRTGKNTEAFF. This sequence joins TRBV5-4 and TRBJ1-1, with 8 bases lining up with TRBD1. The CDR3 has 14 residues. Germline values: CDR1 SGHNT, CDR2 YYREEE (reference sequence). The ends lost 5 bases at V and 1 base at J; junction bases unmatched: 4.

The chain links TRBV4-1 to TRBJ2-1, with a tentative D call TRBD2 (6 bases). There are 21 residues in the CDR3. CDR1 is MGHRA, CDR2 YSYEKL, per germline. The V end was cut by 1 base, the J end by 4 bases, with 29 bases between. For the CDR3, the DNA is TGCGCCAGCAGCCAAGCCCGGGACTCAAGAAAGGTCCCCGAGGGATACAATGAGCAGTTCTTC. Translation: CASSQARDSRKVPEGYNEQFF.

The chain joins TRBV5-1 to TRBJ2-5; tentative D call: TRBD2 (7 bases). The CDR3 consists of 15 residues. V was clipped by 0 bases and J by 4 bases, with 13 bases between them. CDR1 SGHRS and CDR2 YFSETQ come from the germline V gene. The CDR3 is CASSLAQGRGETQYF. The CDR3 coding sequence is TGCGCCAGCAGCTTGGCCCAGGGGAGGGGAGAGACCCAGTACTTC.

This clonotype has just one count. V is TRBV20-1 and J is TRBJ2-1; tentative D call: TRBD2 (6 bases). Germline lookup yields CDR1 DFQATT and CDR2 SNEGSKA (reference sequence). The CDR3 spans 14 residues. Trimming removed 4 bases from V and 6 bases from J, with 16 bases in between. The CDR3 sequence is CSAKVGGTVNEQFF. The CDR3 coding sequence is TGCAGTGCTAAGGTGGGAGGCACCGTCAATGAGCAGTTCTTC.

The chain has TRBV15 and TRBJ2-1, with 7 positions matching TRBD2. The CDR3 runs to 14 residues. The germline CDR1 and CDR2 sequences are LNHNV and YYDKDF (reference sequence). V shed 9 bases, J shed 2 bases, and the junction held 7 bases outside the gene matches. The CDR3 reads CATPSGQTYNEQFF. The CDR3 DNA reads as TGTGCCACTCCTAGCGGCCAGACCTACAATGAGCAGTTCTTC.

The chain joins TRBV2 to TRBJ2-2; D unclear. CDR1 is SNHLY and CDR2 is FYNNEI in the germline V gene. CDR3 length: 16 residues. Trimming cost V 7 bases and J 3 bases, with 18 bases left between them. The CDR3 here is CASTRFVNPDTGELFF. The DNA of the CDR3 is TGTGCCAGCACCCGGTTCGTGAATCCGGACACCGGGGAGCTGTTTTTT.